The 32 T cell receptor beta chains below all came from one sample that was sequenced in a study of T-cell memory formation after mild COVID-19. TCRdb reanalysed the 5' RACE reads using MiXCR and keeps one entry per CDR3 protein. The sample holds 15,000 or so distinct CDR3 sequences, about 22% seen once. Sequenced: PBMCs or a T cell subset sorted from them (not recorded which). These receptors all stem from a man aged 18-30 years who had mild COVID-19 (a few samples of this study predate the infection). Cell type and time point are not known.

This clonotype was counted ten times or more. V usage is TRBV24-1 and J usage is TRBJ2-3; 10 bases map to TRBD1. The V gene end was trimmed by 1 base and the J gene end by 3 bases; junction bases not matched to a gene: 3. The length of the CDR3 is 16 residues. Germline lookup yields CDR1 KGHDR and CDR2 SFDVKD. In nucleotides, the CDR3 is TGTGCCACCAGTGATTTCAGGACAGGGGGAACAGATACGCAGTATTTT. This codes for CATSDFRTGGTDTQYF.

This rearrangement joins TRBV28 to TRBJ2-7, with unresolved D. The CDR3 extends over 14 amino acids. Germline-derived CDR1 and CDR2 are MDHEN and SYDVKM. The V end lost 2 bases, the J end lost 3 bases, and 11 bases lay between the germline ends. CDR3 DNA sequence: TGTGCCAGCAGTTTACGGAGCTTCTTCTACGAGCAGTACTTC. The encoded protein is CASSLRSFFYEQYF.

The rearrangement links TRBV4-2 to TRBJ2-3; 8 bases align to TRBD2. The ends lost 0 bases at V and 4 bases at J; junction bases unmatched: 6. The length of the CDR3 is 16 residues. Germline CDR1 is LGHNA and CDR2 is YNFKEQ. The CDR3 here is CASSQDMSGGADTQYF. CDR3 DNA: TGTGCCAGCAGCCAAGATATGAGCGGGGGAGCAGATACGCAGTATTTT.

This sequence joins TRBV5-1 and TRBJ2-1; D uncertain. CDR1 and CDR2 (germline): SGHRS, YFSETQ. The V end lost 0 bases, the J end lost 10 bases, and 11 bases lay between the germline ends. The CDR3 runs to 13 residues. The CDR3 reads CASSLGSSREQFF. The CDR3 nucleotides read TGCGCCAGCAGCTTGGGGTCCTCACGGGAGCAGTTCTTC.

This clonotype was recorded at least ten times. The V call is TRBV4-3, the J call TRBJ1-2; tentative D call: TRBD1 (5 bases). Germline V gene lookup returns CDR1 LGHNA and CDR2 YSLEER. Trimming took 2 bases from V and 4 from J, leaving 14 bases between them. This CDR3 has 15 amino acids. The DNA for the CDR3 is TGCGCCAGCAGCCAATGGGGCTATCCCACCTATGGCTACACCTTC. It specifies CASSQWGYPTYGYTF.

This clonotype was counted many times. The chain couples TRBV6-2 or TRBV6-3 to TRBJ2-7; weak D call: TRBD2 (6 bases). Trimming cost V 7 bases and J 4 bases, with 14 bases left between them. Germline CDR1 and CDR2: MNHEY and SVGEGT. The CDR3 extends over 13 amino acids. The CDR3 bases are TGTGCCAGCACCTCGGGGGTCTTGTACGAGCAGTACGTC. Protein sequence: CASTSGVLYEQYV.

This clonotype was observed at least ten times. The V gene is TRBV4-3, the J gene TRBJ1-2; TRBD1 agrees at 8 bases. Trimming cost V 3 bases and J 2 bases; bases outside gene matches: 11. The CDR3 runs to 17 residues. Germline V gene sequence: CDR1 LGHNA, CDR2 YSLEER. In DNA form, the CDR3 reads TGCGCCAGCAGCCATATTGGGACCAGGGGGCGCAACTATGGCTACACCTTC. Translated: CASSHIGTRGRNYGYTF.

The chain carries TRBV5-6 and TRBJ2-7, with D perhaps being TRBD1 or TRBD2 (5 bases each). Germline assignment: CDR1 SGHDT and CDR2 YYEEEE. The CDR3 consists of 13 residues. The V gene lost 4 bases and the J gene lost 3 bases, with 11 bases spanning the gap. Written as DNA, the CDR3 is TGTGCCAGCAGCCTGGGACCCCACTACGAGCAGTACTTC. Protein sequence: CASSLGPHYEQYF.

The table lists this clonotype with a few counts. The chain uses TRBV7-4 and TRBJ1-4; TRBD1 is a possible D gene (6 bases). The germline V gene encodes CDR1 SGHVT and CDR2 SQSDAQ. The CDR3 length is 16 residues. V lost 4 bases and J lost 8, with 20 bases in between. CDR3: CASSYPLEGVKEKLFF. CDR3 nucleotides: TGTGCCAGCAGCTATCCTTTAGAGGGGGTAAAAGAAAAACTGTTTTTT.

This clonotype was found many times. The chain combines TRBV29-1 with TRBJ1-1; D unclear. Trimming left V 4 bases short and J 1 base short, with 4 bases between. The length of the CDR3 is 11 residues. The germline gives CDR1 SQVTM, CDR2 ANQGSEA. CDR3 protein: CSVGQNTEAFF. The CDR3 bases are TGCAGCGTTGGTCAGAACACTGAAGCTTTCTTT.

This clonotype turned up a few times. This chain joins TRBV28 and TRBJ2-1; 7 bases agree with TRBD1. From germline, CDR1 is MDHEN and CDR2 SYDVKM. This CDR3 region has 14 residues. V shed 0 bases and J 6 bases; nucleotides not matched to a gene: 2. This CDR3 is CASSLWRGRNEQFF. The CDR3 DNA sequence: TGTGCCAGCAGTTTATGGAGGGGGCGCAATGAGCAGTTCTTC.

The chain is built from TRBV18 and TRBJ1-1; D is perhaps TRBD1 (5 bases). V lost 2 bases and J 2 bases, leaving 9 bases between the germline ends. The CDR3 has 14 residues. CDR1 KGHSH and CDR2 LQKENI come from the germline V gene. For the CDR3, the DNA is TGTGCCAGCTCACCAAGTGACAGAAACACTGAAGCTTTCTTT. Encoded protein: CASSPSDRNTEAFF.

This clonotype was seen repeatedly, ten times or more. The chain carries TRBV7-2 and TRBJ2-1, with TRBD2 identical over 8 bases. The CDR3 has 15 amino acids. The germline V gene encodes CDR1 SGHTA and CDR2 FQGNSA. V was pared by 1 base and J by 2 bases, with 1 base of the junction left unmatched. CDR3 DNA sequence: TGTGCCAGCAGCTTAGTAGCGGGGACCTACAATGAGCAGTTCTTC. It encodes CASSLVAGTYNEQFF.

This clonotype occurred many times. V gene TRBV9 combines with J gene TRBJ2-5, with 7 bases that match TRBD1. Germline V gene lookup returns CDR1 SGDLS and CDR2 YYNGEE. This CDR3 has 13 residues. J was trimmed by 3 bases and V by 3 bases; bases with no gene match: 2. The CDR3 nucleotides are TGTGCCAGCAGCGAAGGGACAGAAGAGACCCAGTACTTC. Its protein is CASSEGTEETQYF.

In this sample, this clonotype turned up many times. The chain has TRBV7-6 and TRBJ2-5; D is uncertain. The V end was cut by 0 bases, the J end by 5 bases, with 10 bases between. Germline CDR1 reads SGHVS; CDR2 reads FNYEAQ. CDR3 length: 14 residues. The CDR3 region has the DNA TGTGCCAGCAGCTTAGCAGGGTTCGGGGAGACCCAGTACTTC. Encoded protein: CASSLAGFGETQYF.

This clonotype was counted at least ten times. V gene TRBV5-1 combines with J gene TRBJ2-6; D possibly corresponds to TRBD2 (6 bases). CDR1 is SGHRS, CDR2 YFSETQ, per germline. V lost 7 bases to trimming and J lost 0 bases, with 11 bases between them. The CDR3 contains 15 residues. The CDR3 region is CASRAGNSGANVLTF. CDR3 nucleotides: TGCGCCAGCCGCGCGGGGAACTCTGGGGCCAACGTCCTGACTTTC.

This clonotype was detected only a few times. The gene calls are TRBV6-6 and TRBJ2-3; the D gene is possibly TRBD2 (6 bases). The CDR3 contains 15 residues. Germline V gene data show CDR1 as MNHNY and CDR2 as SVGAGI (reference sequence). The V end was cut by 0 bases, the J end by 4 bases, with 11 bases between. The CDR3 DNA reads TGTGCCAGCAGTTACTCGGCATGGGGGGCAGATACGCAGTATTTT. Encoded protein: CASSYSAWGADTQYF.

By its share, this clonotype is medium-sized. The CDR3 reads CSAVTGYYGYTF. CDR3 coding DNA: TGCAGTGCTGTTACAGGGTACTATGGCTACACCTTC. The V and J genes are TRBV20-1 and TRBJ1-2; possibly TRBD1 for D (6 bases). Trimming cost V 5 bases and J 3 bases, with 10 bases left between them. The CDR3 is made up of 12 amino acids. Germline lookup yields CDR1 DFQATT and CDR2 SNEGSKA (reference sequence).

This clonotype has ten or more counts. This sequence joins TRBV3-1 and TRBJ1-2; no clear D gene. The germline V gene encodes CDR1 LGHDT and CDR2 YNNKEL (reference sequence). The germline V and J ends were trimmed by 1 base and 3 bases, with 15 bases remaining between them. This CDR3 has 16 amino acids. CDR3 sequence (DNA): TGTGCCAGCAGCCAAGTGAGGACTCTCGAGTACTATGGCTACACCTTC. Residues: CASSQVRTLEYYGYTF.

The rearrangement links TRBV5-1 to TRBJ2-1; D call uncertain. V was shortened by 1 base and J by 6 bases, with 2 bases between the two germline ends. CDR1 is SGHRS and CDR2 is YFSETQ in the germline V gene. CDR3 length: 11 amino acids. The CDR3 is CASSLINEQFF. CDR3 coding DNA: TGCGCCAGCAGCTTGATCAATGAGCAGTTCTTC. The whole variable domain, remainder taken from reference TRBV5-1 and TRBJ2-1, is KAGVTQTPRYLIKTRGQQVTLSCSPISGHRSVSWYQQTPGQGLQFLFEYFSETQRNKGNFPGRFSGRQFSNSRSEMNVSTLELGDSALYLCASSLINEQFFGPGTRLTVL.

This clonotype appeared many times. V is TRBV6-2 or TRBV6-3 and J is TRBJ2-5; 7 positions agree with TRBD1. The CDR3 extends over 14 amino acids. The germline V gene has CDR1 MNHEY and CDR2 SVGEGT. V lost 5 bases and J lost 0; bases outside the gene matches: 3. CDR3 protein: CASSEGTDQETQYF. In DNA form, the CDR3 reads TGTGCCAGCAGTGAGGGGACAGACCAAGAGACCCAGTACTTC.

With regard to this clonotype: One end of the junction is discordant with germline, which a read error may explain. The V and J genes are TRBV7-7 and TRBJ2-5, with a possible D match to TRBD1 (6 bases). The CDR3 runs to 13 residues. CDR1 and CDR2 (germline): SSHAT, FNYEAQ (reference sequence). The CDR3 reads CASSLGARETQYF. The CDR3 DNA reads TGTGCTAGCAGCCTGGGGGCGCGAGAGACCCAGTACTTC.

CDR3 sequence: CASRRDSMNTEAFF. The CDR3 nucleotides are TGCGCCAGCAGACGGGACAGCATGAACACTGAAGCTTTCTTT. The chain has TRBV5-1 and TRBJ1-1; 7 positions agree with TRBD1. With V trimmed by 5 bases and J by 0 bases, 4 bases remained unmatched. Per the germline V gene, CDR1 is SGHRS and CDR2 is YFSETQ. CDR3 length: 14 amino acids.

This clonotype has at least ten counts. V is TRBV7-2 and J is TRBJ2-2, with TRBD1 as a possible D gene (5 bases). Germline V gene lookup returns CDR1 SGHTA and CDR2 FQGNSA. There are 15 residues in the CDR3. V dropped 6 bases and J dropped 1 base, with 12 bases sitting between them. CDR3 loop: CASRSRQMNTGELFF. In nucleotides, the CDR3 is TGTGCCAGCAGATCGAGACAGATGAACACCGGGGAGCTGTTTTTT.

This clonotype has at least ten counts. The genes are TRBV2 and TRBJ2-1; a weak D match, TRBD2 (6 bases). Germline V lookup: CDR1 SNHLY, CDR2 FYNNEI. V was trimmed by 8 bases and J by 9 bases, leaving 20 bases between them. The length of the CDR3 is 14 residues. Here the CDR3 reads CASRPGLEQPEQFF. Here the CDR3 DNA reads TGTGCCAGCCGACCGGGACTCGAGCAGCCTGAGCAGTTCTTC. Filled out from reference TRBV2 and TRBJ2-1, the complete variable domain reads EPEVTQTPSHQVTQMGQEVILRCVPISNHLYFYWYRQILGQKVEFLVSFYNNEISEKSEIFDDQFSVERPDGSNFTLKIRSTKLEDSAMYFCASRPGLEQPEQFFGPGTRLTVL.

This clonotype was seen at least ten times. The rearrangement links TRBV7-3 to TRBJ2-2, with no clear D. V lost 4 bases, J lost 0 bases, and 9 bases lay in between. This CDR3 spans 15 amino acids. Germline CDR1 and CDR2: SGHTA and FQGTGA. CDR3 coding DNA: TGTGCCAGCAGCTCGACTCCTTCGAACACCGGGGAGCTGTTTTTT. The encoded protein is CASSSTPSNTGELFF.

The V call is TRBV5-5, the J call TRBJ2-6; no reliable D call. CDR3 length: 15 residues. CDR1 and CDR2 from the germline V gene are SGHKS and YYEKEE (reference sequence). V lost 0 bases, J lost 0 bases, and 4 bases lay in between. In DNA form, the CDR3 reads TGTGCCAGCAGCTTGGTATCCTCTGGGGCCAACGTCCTGACTTTC. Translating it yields CASSLVSSGANVLTF. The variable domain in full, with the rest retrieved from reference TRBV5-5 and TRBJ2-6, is DAGVTQSPTHLIKTRGQQVTLRCSPISGHKSVSWYQQVLGQGPQFIFQYYEKEERGRGNFPDRFSARQFPNYSSELNVNALLLGDSALYLCASSLVSSGANVLTFGAGSRLTVL.

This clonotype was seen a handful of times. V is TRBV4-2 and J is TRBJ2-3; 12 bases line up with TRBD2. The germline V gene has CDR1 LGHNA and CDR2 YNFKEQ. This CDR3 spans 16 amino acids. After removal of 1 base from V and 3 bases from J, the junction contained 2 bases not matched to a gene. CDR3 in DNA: TGTGCCAGCAGCCAAGCACTAGCGGGGGGTACAGATACGCAGTATTTT. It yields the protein CASSQALAGGTDTQYF.

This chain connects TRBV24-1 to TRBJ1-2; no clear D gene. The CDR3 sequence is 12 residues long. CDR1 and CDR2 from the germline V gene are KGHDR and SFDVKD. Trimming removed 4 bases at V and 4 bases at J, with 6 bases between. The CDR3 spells CATSEGRYGYTF. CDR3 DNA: TGTGCCACCAGTGAGGGCCGCTATGGCTACACCTTC.

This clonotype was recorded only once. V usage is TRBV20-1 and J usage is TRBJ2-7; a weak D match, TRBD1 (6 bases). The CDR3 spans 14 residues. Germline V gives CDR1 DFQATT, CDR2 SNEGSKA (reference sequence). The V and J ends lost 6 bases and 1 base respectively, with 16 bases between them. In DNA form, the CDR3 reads TGCAGTGCCCGTAACCAGGACAGTTCCTACGAGCAGTACTTC. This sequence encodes CSARNQDSSYEQYF.

The CDR3 bases are TGTGCCAGCAGCCCGTTGAACACTGAAGCTTTCTTT. It codes for CASSPLNTEAFF. The J gene is TRBJ1-1, the V gene TRBV12-3 or TRBV12-4; no definite D call. Trimming pared 6 bases from V and 0 bases from J, leaving 5 bases between. The CDR3 has 12 residues.

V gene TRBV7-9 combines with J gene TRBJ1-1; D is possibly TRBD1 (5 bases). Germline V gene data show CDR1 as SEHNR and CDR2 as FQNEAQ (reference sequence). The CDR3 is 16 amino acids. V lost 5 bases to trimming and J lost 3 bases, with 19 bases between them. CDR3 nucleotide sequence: TGTGCCAGCAGCGAGCAAGGGGAGGTTGTTGACACTGAAGCTTTCTTT. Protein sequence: CASSEQGEVVDTEAFF. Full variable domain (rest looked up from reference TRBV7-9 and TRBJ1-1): DTGVSQNPRHKITKRGQNVTFRCDPISEHNRLYWYRQTLGQGPEFLTYFQNEAQLEKSRLLSDRFSAERPKGSFSTLEIQRTEQGDSAMYLCASSEQGEVVDTEAFFGQGTRLTVV.